A selection of T cell receptor beta chains follows, all from one sample in a study of early T cells in non-severe SARS-CoV-2 infection. TCRdb re-called the 5' RACE reads through MiXCR, storing one row per CDR3 protein. The sample lists approximately 29,000 distinct CDR3 sequences, around 7% occurring once. Sequencing input: whole blood. The receptor source for this set is an adult who was a healthcare worker with PCR-confirmed SARS-CoV-2 infection or an uninfected control (not recorded which). CDR3s include the opening cysteine and the closing phenylalanine or tryptophan. The order of the fields is D gene, clone size, V gene, J gene, CDR3 protein, CDR3 DNA. D genes are given only for firm matches. Clone sizes are given selectively: once, few, many, or a class where the clone is expanded.

d_gene: -; abundance: few; v_gene: TRBV28; j_gene: TRBJ2-5; CDR3aa: CASSITVRETQYF; CDR3nt: TGTGCCAGCAGTATCACGGTGAGAGAGACCCAGTACTTC
d_gene: -; abundance: many; v_gene: TRBV2; j_gene: TRBJ2-1; CDR3aa: CASSERRQGSYNEQFF; CDR3nt: TGTGCCAGCAGTGAACGGAGGCAGGGTTCCTACAATGAGCAGTTCTTC
d_gene: -; abundance: many; v_gene: TRBV5-1; j_gene: TRBJ1-2; CDR3aa: CASSLGEAVGGYTF; CDR3nt: TGCGCCAGCAGCTTGGGGGAAGCGGTCGGTGGCTACACCTTC
d_gene: -; abundance: many; v_gene: TRBV4-1; j_gene: TRBJ2-7; CDR3aa: CASSQVSTVGRYEQYF; CDR3nt: TGCGCCAGCAGCCAAGTTAGCACGGTTGGAAGATACGAGCAGTACTTC
d_gene: -; abundance: -; v_gene: TRBV5-1; j_gene: TRBJ2-3; CDR3aa: CASSLYGTDTQYF; CDR3nt: TGCGCCAGCAGCTTGTACGGCACAGATACGCAGTATTTT
d_gene: -; abundance: many; v_gene: TRBV7-6; j_gene: TRBJ2-7; CDR3aa: CASSLETGRYEQYF; CDR3nt: TGTGCCAGCAGCTTAGAGACCGGGCGCTACGAGCAGTACTTC
d_gene: -; abundance: medium-sized; v_gene: TRBV20-1; j_gene: TRBJ2-7; CDR3aa: CSARDGGKVNEQYF; CDR3nt: TGCAGTGCTAGAGACGGGGGAAAAGTCAACGAGCAGTACTTC
d_gene: -; abundance: many; v_gene: TRBV3-1; j_gene: TRBJ2-1; CDR3aa: CASSLRGSLSYNEQFF; CDR3nt: TGTGCCAGCAGCCTCCGGGGGAGCCTATCCTACAATGAGCAGTTCTTC
d_gene: -; abundance: many; v_gene: TRBV18; j_gene: TRBJ1-1; CDR3aa: CASSLTGLPSAGAFF; CDR3nt: TGTGCCAGCTCACTTACCGGACTCCCCAGTGCCGGAGCTTTCTTT
d_gene: -; abundance: many; v_gene: TRBV7-8; j_gene: TRBJ2-7; CDR3aa: CASSLAGGGEQYF; CDR3nt: TGTGCCAGCAGCTTAGCTGGGGGAGGCGAGCAGTACTTC
d_gene: -; abundance: many; v_gene: TRBV20-1; j_gene: TRBJ2-7; CDR3aa: CSARDNTYEQYF; CDR3nt: TGCAGTGCCCGTGACAACACCTACGAGCAGTACTTC
d_gene: TRBD1; abundance: few; v_gene: TRBV7-6; j_gene: TRBJ1-3; CDR3aa: CASSPTGQGGNTIYF; CDR3nt: TGTGCCAGCAGCCCGACGGGACAGGGCGGAAACACCATATATTTT
d_gene: TRBD2; abundance: many; v_gene: TRBV20-1; j_gene: TRBJ2-5; CDR3aa: CSARDYRGPAGVWETQYF; CDR3nt: TGCAGTGCTAGAGATTATCGTGGTCCAGCGGGAGTTTGGGAGACCCAGTACTTC
d_gene: TRBD2; abundance: many; v_gene: TRBV5-1; j_gene: TRBJ2-5; CDR3aa: CASSEGLAGVTQYF; CDR3nt: TGCGCCAGCAGCGAGGGACTAGCGGGAGTGACCCAGTACTTC
d_gene: TRBD1; abundance: -; v_gene: TRBV7-6; j_gene: TRBJ2-1; CDR3aa: CASSLARTGEFSEQFF; CDR3nt: TGTGCCAGCAGCTTAGCGCGGACAGGGGAGTTTAGTGAGCAGTTCTTC
d_gene: TRBD2; abundance: many; v_gene: TRBV6-2/TRBV6-3; j_gene: TRBJ2-1; CDR3aa: CASSYFAGGLRNEQFF; CDR3nt: TGTGCCAGCAGTTACTTCGCGGGAGGGCTCCGCAATGAGCAGTTCTTC
d_gene: TRBD2; abundance: -; v_gene: TRBV28; j_gene: TRBJ2-5; CDR3aa: CASSWTSGPETQYF; CDR3nt: TGTGCCAGCAGTTGGACTAGCGGTCCCGAGACCCAGTACTTC
d_gene: -; abundance: many; v_gene: TRBV6-2/TRBV6-3; j_gene: TRBJ2-7; CDR3aa: CASSSQHYEQYF; CDR3nt: TGTGCCAGCAGTTCCCAGCATTACGAGCAGTACTTC
d_gene: TRBD1; abundance: many; v_gene: TRBV7-8; j_gene: TRBJ1-4; CDR3aa: CASSLTGSDSAEKLFF; CDR3nt: TGTGCCAGCAGCTTGACAGGGTCGGACTCCGCCGAAAAACTGTTTTTT
d_gene: -; abundance: few; v_gene: TRBV6-2/TRBV6-3; j_gene: TRBJ2-3; CDR3aa: CASSYFASTDTQYF; CDR3nt: TGTGCCAGCAGTTACTTCGCTAGCACAGATACGCAGTATTTT
d_gene: -; abundance: many; v_gene: TRBV5-1; j_gene: TRBJ1-3; CDR3aa: CASSLEAGSGNTIYF; CDR3nt: TGCGCCAGCAGCTTGGAGGCCGGGTCTGGAAACACCATATATTTT
d_gene: -; abundance: many; v_gene: TRBV27; j_gene: TRBJ2-4; CDR3aa: CASSQGTKNIQYF; CDR3nt: TGTGCCAGCAGTCAGGGAACCAAAAACATTCAGTACTTC
d_gene: -; abundance: many; v_gene: TRBV4-3; j_gene: TRBJ2-2; CDR3aa: CASSQVAGELFF; CDR3nt: TGCGCCAGCAGCCAAGTTGCCGGGGAGCTGTTTTTT
d_gene: TRBD2; abundance: many; v_gene: TRBV20-1; j_gene: TRBJ2-1; CDR3aa: CSAYSGRGTYNEQFF; CDR3nt: TGCAGTGCTTATAGCGGGAGGGGGACCTACAATGAGCAGTTCTTC
d_gene: TRBD1; abundance: many; v_gene: TRBV3-1; j_gene: TRBJ1-6; CDR3aa: CASSQVSGGNSPLHF; CDR3nt: TGTGCCAGCAGCCAAGTGTCAGGGGGGAATTCACCCCTCCACTTT
d_gene: -; abundance: many; v_gene: TRBV7-9; j_gene: TRBJ2-1; CDR3aa: CASSRISPIPFF; CDR3nt: TGTGCCAGCAGCCGTATAAGTCCAATCCCGTTCTTC
d_gene: TRBD1; abundance: many; v_gene: TRBV29-1; j_gene: TRBJ1-1; CDR3aa: CSVAYGTGGTEAFF; CDR3nt: TGCAGCGTTGCGTACGGGACAGGGGGCACTGAAGCTTTCTTT
d_gene: TRBD2; abundance: many; v_gene: TRBV20-1; j_gene: TRBJ2-7; CDR3aa: CSAFPRLALYEQYF; CDR3nt: TGCAGTGCTTTCCCTCGACTAGCGCTATACGAGCAGTACTTC
d_gene: -; abundance: -; v_gene: TRBV28; j_gene: TRBJ2-4; CDR3aa: CASIWAGAKNIQYF; CDR3nt: TGTGCCAGCATTTGGGCAGGGGCCAAAAACATTCAGTACTTC
d_gene: -; abundance: -; v_gene: TRBV7-6; j_gene: TRBJ2-5; CDR3aa: CASSLARAGGKTQYF; CDR3nt: TGTGCCAGCAGCTTAGCCCGGGCTGGAGGAAAGACCCAGTACTTC
d_gene: -; abundance: many; v_gene: TRBV3-1; j_gene: TRBJ2-4; CDR3aa: CASSQEVQRAKNIQYF; CDR3nt: TGTGCCAGCAGCCAAGAAGTCCAGAGGGCCAAAAACATTCAGTACTTC
d_gene: -; abundance: many; v_gene: TRBV7-2; j_gene: TRBJ2-7; CDR3aa: CASSLASPGTYEQYF; CDR3nt: TGTGCCAGCAGCTTAGCGTCTCCCGGGACCTACGAGCAGTACTTC
d_gene: TRBD2; abundance: many; v_gene: TRBV10-1; j_gene: TRBJ2-7; CDR3aa: CASSESAAGGPYEQYF; CDR3nt: TGCGCCAGCAGTGAGTCGGCGGCGGGAGGGCCCTACGAGCAGTACTTC
d_gene: TRBD1; abundance: many; v_gene: TRBV20-1; j_gene: TRBJ1-5; CDR3aa: CSASTGTGGLPQHF; CDR3nt: TGCAGTGCTTCAACCGGGACAGGGGGACTGCCCCAGCATTTT
d_gene: -; abundance: -; v_gene: TRBV7-2; j_gene: TRBJ2-4; CDR3aa: CASSSLDGGRAHF; CDR3nt: TGTGCCAGCAGCTCTCTTGACGGGGGTAGGGCTCACTTC
d_gene: -; abundance: many; v_gene: TRBV7-8; j_gene: TRBJ2-7; CDR3aa: CASRSTPSYEQYF; CDR3nt: TGTGCCAGCAGGTCGACTCCCTCCTACGAGCAGTACTTC
d_gene: TRBD2; abundance: few; v_gene: TRBV20-1; j_gene: TRBJ2-2; CDR3aa: CSARDGRAYTGELFF; CDR3nt: TGCAGTGCTAGAGATGGGAGGGCGTACACCGGGGAGCTGTTTTTT
d_gene: TRBD1; abundance: few; v_gene: TRBV28; j_gene: TRBJ1-2; CDR3aa: CASSPRTGREVGYTF; CDR3nt: TGTGCCAGCAGTCCTCGGACAGGGCGGGAGGTCGGCTACACCTTC
d_gene: -; abundance: -; v_gene: TRBV6-5; j_gene: TRBJ1-3; CDR3aa: CASSYALRSSGNTIYF; CDR3nt: TGTGCCAGCAGTTACGCTCTGAGGAGCTCTGGAAACACCATATATTTT
d_gene: -; abundance: many; v_gene: TRBV4-2; j_gene: TRBJ2-3; CDR3aa: CASSQDAGSTDTQYF; CDR3nt: TGTGCCAGCAGCCAAGACGCGGGAAGCACAGATACGCAGTATTTT
d_gene: TRBD2; abundance: -; v_gene: TRBV12-3/TRBV12-4; j_gene: TRBJ2-5; CDR3aa: CASSRSGTLQETQYF; CDR3nt: TGTGCCAGCAGTAGGAGCGGGACCCTCCAAGAGACCCAGTACTTC
d_gene: TRBD1; abundance: many; v_gene: TRBV4-1; j_gene: TRBJ2-7; CDR3aa: CASSQDARGYYEQYF; CDR3nt: TGCGCCAGCAGCCAAGATGCCAGGGGGTACTACGAGCAGTACTTC
d_gene: -; abundance: -; v_gene: TRBV20-1; j_gene: TRBJ2-7; CDR3aa: CSARDRRGTYEQYF; CDR3nt: TGCAGTGCTAGAGATCGGAGAGGGACCTACGAGCAGTACTTC
d_gene: -; abundance: many; v_gene: TRBV5-1; j_gene: TRBJ2-2; CDR3aa: CASSSQPGELFF; CDR3nt: TGCGCCAGCAGCTCCCAACCCGGGGAGCTGTTTTTT
d_gene: -; abundance: many; v_gene: TRBV28; j_gene: TRBJ1-1; CDR3aa: CASSGMGGLFTEAFF; CDR3nt: TGTGCCAGCAGTGGTATGGGAGGTCTTTTCACTGAAGCTTTCTTT
d_gene: -; abundance: -; v_gene: TRBV3-1; j_gene: TRBJ2-3; CDR3aa: CASSQVVGTKYF; CDR3nt: TGTGCCAGCAGCCAAGTAGTGGGTACGAAGTATTTT
d_gene: -; abundance: many; v_gene: TRBV18; j_gene: TRBJ2-5; CDR3aa: CASSLMDSPQETQYF; CDR3nt: TGTGCCAGCTCACTAATGGACTCCCCTCAAGAGACCCAGTACTTC
d_gene: -; abundance: many; v_gene: TRBV6-5; j_gene: TRBJ1-3; CDR3aa: CASRLYDGNTIYF; CDR3nt: TGTGCCAGCAGGCTGTACGACGGAAACACCATATATTTT